The T cell receptor (beta chain) described here comes from a study of regulatory T cells in long-lasting Graves disease. As for the study in general: Those Graves' patients who were newly diagnosed had been on antithyroid drugs under 3 months.

Study results and limitations: Persistent Graves' patients showed reduced TCR diversity versus newly diagnosed patients.

Germline loops: CDR1 LNHDA, CDR2 SQIVND (reference sequence). The CDR3 runs to 14 residues. With 6 bases removed from V and 1 base from J, the gap between germline ends came to 10 bases. In building TCR beta libraries, iRepertoire HTBI primers were used together with Arm-PCR of CDR3 regions. TCRdb recomputed calls from the multiplex PCR reads with MiXCR, one row per CDR3 protein. The table records around 470,000 distinct CDR3 sequences, around 15% of them present only once. This clonotype came up a few times. Its antigen is not identified. Time point described: newly diagnosed GD, antithyroid drugs for less than 3 months. PBMC RNA served as the TCR library source. Patients met American Thyroid Association criteria for Graves' disease. An endocrinology unit in Xi'an, China, supplied the patients. These records were also assigned to another study, of T cells in Graves' hyperthyroidism and ophthalmopathy.

The sequence derives from a woman aged 45 to 65 with Graves disease. The V gene is TRBV19, the J gene TRBJ1-5; no firm D call. Sequencing used peripheral blood mononuclear cells (PBMCs), obtained at new diagnosis, from a patient treated with antithyroid drugs. CDR3 DNA sequence: TGTGCCAGTAGGCTAGGTTTGAGCAATCAGCCCCAGCATTTT. Amino acids: CASRLGLSNQPQHF.